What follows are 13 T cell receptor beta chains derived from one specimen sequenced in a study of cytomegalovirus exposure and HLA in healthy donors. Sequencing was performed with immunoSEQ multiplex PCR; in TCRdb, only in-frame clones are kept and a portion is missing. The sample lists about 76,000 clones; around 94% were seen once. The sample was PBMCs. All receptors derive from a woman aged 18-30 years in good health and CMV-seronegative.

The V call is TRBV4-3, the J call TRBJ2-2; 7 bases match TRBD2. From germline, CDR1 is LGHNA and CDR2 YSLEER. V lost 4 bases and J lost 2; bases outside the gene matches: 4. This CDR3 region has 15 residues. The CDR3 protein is CASSRSGDNTGELFF. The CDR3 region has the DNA TGCGCCAGCAGCCGAAGCGGGGACAACACCGGGGAGCTGTTTTTT.

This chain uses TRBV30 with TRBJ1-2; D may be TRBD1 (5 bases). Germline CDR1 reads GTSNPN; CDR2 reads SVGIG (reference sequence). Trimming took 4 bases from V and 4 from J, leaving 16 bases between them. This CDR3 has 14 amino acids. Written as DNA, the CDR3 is TGTGCCTGGAAGAGGAGGGGCTCACCCTATGGCTACACCTTC. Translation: CAWKRRGSPYGYTF.

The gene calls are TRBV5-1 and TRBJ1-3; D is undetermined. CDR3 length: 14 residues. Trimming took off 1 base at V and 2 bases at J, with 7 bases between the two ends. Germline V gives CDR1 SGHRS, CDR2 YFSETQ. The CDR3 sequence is CASSLMSAGNTIYF. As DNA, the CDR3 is TGCGCCAGCAGCTTGATGTCAGCTGGAAACACCATATATTTT.

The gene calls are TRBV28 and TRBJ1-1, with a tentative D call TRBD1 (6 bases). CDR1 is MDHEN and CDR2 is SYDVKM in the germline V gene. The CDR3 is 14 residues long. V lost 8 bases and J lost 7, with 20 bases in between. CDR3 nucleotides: TGTGCCAGCTCAGGCCGAGGGGGTAAATATGAAGCTTTCTTT. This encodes CASSGRGGKYEAFF.

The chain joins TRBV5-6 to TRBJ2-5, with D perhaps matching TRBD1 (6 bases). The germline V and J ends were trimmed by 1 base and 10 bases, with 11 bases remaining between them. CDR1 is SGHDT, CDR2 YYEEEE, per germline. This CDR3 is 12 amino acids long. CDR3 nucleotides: TGTGCCAGCAGCTTGTACAGGGCTATCCAGTACTTC. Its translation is CASSLYRAIQYF.

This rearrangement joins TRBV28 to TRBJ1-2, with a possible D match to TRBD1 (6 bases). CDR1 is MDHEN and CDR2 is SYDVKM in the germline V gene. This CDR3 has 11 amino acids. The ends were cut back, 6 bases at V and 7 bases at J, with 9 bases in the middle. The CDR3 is CASRGAPGYTF. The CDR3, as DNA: TGTGCCAGCAGGGGGGCCCCTGGCTACACCTTC.

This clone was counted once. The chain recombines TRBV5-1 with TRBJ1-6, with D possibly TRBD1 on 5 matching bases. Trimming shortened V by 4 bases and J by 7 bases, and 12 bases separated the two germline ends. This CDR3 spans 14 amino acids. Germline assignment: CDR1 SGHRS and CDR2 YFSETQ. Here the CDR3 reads CASSPGGPNSPLHF. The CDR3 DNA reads TGCGCCAGCAGCCCCGGGGGACCCAATTCACCCCTCCACTTT.

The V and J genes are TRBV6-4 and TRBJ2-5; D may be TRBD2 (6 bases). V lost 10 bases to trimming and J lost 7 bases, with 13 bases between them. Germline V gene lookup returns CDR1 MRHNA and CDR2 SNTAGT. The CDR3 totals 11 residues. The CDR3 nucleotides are TGTGCCACCGGGGGAAACCGGACCCAGTACTTC. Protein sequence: CATGGNRTQYF.

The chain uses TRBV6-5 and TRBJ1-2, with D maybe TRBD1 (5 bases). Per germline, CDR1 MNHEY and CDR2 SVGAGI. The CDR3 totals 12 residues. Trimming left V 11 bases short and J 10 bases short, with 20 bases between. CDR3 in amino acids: CAVKPSWDFYTF. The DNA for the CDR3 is TGTGCCGTAAAACCGTCGTGGGACTTCTACACCTTC.

CDR3 bases: TGTGCCAGCAGACGACAGGGGGAAGGAAACACCATATATTTT. Translating it yields CASRRQGEGNTIYF. The rearrangement uses TRBV6-5 and TRBJ1-3, with 9 bases that match TRBD1. This CDR3 has 14 residues. The germline V gene encodes CDR1 MNHEY and CDR2 SVGAGI. Losses at the gene ends were 6 bases for V and 4 bases for J; bases not matched to a gene: 4.

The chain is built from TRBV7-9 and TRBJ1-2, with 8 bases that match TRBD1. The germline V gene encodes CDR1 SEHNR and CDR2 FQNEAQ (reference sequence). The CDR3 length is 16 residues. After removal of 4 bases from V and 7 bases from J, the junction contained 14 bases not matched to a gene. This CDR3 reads CASSSLTGAAIGGYTF. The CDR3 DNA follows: TGTGCCAGCAGCTCGTTGACAGGGGCGGCTATTGGTGGCTACACCTTC.

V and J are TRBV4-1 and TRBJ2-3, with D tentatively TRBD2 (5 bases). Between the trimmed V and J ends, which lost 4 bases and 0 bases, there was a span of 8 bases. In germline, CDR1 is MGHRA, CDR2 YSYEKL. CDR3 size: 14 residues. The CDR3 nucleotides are TGCGCCAGCAGCCTAAGCGGTAGCACAGATACGCAGTATTTT. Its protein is CASSLSGSTDTQYF.

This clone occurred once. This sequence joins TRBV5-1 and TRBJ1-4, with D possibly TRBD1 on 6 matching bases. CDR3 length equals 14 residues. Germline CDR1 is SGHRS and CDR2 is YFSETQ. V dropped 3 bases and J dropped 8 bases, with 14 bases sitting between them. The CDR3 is CASSYGPQGEKLFF. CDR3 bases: TGCGCCAGCAGCTACGGGCCTCAGGGGGAAAAACTGTTTTTT.